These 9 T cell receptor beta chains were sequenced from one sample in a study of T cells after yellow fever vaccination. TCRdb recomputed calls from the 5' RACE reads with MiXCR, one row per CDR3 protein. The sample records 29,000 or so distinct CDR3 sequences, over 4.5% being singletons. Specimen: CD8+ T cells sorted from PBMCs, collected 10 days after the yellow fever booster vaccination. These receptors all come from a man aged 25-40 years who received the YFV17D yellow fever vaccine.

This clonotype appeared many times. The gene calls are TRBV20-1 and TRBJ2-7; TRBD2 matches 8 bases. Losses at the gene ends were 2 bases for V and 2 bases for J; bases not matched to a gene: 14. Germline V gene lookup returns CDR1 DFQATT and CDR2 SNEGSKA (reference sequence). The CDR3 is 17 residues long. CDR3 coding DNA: TGCAGTGCTAGATCATTACCACTAGCGGAACTACCCTACGAGCAGTACTTC. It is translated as CSARSLPLAELPYEQYF.

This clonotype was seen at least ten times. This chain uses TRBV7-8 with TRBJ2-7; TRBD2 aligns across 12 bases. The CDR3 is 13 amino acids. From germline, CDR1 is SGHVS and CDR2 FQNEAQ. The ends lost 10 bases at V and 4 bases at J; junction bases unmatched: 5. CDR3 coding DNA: TGTGCCATCCGGACTAGCGGGACTTACGAGCAGTACTTC. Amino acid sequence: CAIRTSGTYEQYF.

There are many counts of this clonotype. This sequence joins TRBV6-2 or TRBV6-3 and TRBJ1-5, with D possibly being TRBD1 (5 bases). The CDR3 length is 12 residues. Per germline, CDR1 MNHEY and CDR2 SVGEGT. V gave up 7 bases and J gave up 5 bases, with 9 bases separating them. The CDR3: CASKGGDQPQHF. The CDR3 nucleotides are TGTGCCAGCAAAGGAGGGGATCAGCCCCAGCATTTT.

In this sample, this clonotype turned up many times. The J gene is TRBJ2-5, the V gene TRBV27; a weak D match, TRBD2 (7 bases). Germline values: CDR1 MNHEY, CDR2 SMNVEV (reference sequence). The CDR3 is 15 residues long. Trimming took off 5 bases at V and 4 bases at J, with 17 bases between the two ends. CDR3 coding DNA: TGTGCCAGCAGTGGCCTAGCGGTCAGGGGAGAGACCCAGTACTTC. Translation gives CASSGLAVRGETQYF.

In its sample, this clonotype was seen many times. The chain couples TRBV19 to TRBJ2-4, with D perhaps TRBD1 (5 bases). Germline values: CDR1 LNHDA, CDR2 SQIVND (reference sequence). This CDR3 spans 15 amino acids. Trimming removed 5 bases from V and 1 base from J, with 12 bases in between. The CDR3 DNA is TGTGCCAGTAGTCCAGGGATTTTGGCCAAAAACATTCAGTACTTC. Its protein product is CASSPGILAKNIQYF.

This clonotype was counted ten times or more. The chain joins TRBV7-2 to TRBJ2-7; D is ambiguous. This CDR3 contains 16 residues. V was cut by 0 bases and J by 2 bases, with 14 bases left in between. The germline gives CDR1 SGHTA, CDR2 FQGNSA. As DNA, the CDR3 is TGTGCCAGCAGCTTAGCGTTCACGGGTGGGGCCTACGAGCAGTACTTC. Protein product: CASSLAFTGGAYEQYF.

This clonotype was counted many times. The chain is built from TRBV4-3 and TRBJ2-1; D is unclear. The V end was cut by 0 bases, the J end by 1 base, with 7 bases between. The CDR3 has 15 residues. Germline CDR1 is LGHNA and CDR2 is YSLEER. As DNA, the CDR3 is TGCGCCAGCAGCCAAGATGGGCAGTCCTACAATGAGCAGTTCTTC. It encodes CASSQDGQSYNEQFF.

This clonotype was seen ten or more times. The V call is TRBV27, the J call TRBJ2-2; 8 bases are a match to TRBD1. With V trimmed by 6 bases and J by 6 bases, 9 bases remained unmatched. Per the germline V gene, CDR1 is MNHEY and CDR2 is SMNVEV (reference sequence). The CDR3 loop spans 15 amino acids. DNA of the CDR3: TGTGCCAGCAGCCCCGGGACAGGTCGCTCCGGGGAGCTGTTTTTT. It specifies CASSPGTGRSGELFF.

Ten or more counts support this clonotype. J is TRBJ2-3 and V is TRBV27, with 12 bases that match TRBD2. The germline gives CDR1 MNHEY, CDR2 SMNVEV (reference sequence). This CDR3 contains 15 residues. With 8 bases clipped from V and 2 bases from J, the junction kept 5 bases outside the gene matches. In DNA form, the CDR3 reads TGTGCCAGCGGACTAGCGGGATACGACACAGATACGCAGTATTTT. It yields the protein CASGLAGYDTDTQYF.